Below are 24 T cell receptor beta chains sequenced from a single sample in a study of blood T cell repertoires in COVID-19. Profiled with immunoSEQ multiplex PCR; TCRdb holds only in-frame clones, not every one. The sample has roughly 100,000 clones; nearly 85% are singletons. Sequenced input: peripheral blood. All receptors come from a human donor in a cohort sampled during active or convalescent COVID-19.

This chain connects TRBV30 to TRBJ1-1; D gene unclear. V was shortened by 4 bases and J by 6 bases, with 12 bases between the two germline ends. CDR1 GTSNPN and CDR2 SVGIG come from the germline V gene (reference sequence). The CDR3 contains 12 residues. This CDR3 reads CAWTPRSAEAFF. In DNA, the CDR3 is TGTGCCTGGACCCCCCGGAGCGCTGAAGCTTTCTTT. The entire variable domain, with the rest obtained from reference TRBV30 and TRBJ1-1, is as follows: SQTIHQWPATLVQPVGSPLSLECTVEGTSNPNLYWYRQAAGRGLQLLFYSVGIGQISSEVPQNLSASRPQDRQFILSSKKLLLSDSGFYLCAWTPRSAEAFFGQGTRLTVV.

This chain links TRBV18 with TRBJ2-7, with 7 bases aligning to TRBD2. The CDR3 runs 15 residues. Germline CDR1 is KGHSH and CDR2 is LQKENI. V lost 3 bases and J lost 3; bases outside the gene matches: 8. The CDR3: CASSPNGRGIYEQYF. DNA of the CDR3: TGTGCCAGCTCACCGAATGGGAGGGGTATCTACGAGCAGTACTTC.

The chain has TRBV4-1 and TRBJ1-6; D gene uncertain. The CDR3 has 14 amino acids. V shed 3 bases and J shed 7 bases, with 10 bases lying between them. In germline, CDR1 is MGHRA, CDR2 YSYEKL. The CDR3 region is CASSQPGRNSPLHF. As DNA, the CDR3 is TGCGCCAGCAGCCAGCCCGGGAGGAATTCACCCCTCCACTTT.

J is TRBJ1-2 and V is TRBV30; D might be TRBD1 (5 bases). Looked up from germline, CDR1 is GTSNPN and CDR2 is SVGIG (reference sequence). Trimming removed 2 bases from V and 7 bases from J, with 17 bases in between. The CDR3 is 14 residues long. The CDR3, as DNA: TGTGCCTGGAGTCTGGCAGGGCGAGCGGGTGGCTACACCTTC. Amino acid sequence: CAWSLAGRAGGYTF.

V usage is TRBV6-2 or TRBV6-3 and J usage is TRBJ1-2; D is possibly TRBD1 (6 bases). The CDR3 covers 14 residues. The V gene's germline CDR1 is MNHEY and CDR2 SVGEGT. Trimming cost V 7 bases and J 5 bases, with 17 bases left between them. CDR3 DNA: TGTGCCAGCACCCCAGCGGACAGAATTTATGGCTACACCTTC. Encoded protein: CASTPADRIYGYTF.

V and J are TRBV4-1 and TRBJ1-2; no definite D call. The CDR3 sequence is 14 residues long. V lost 3 bases and J lost 2, with 10 bases in between. CDR1 is MGHRA, CDR2 YSYEKL, per germline. CDR3 in amino acids: CASSHSARNYGYTF. The DNA for the CDR3 is TGCGCCAGCAGCCATTCTGCTCGGAACTATGGCTACACCTTC.

The chain employs TRBV10-3 and TRBJ1-2; a weak D match, TRBD1 (5 bases). Between the trimmed V and J ends, which lost 9 bases and 0 bases, there was a span of 8 bases. This CDR3 region has 12 residues. CDR1 is ENHRY, CDR2 SYGVKD, per germline. The CDR3 DNA reads TGTGCCATAGCAGGGACTAACTATGGCTACACCTTC. This encodes CAIAGTNYGYTF.

The chain links TRBV7-2 to TRBJ2-3; D possibly corresponds to TRBD2 (5 bases). Germline CDR1 SGHTA, CDR2 FQGNSA. The CDR3 extends over 15 amino acids. Trimming shortened V by 2 bases and J by 3 bases, and 12 bases separated the two germline ends. CDR3 bases: TGTGCCAGCAGCTTACGAGGGCAGGCTACAGATACGCAGTATTTT. As protein: CASSLRGQATDTQYF.

The CDR3, as DNA: TGTGCCAGCAACCAGGACAGGGTGCGTGGCTACACCTTC. Protein: CASNQDRVRGYTF. This chain joins TRBV6-5 and TRBJ1-2; 8 bases match TRBD1. Trimming removed 7 bases from V and 7 bases from J; junction bases left unmatched: 8. Per the germline V gene, CDR1 is MNHEY and CDR2 is SVGAGI. CDR3 length: 13 amino acids.

The V gene is TRBV15, the J gene TRBJ1-3, with D possibly being TRBD1 (5 bases). The CDR3 runs to 16 residues. The V end lost 2 bases, the J end lost 3 bases, and 14 bases lay between the germline ends. Per the germline V gene, CDR1 is LNHNV and CDR2 is YYDKDF (reference sequence). CDR3 bases: TGTGCCACCAGCAGAAAAGGGGCCCTTGGTGGAAACACCATATATTTT. This gives the protein CATSRKGALGGNTIYF.

The chain links TRBV6-5 to TRBJ2-7; possible D gene TRBD1, 5 bases. This CDR3 has 14 amino acids. Between the trimmed V and J ends, which lost 9 bases and 4 bases, there was a span of 19 bases. Germline V lookup: CDR1 MNHEY, CDR2 SVGAGI. CDR3 sequence: CASSLVGREYEQYF. The CDR3 DNA reads as TGTGCCAGTAGTCTTGTGGGGCGCGAATACGAGCAGTACTTC.

This clone was recorded many times. The chain has TRBV19 and TRBJ2-2; D uncertain. Trimming removed 4 bases at V and 3 bases at J, with 9 bases between. This CDR3 comprises 14 residues. CDR1 LNHDA and CDR2 SQIVND come from the germline V gene (reference sequence). The CDR3 nucleotides read TGTGCCAGTAGTAAGTTCCGAGACACCGGGGAGCTGTTTTTT. This translates into CASSKFRDTGELFF. Filled out from reference TRBV19 and TRBJ2-2, the complete variable domain reads DGGITQSPKYLFRKEGQNVTLSCEQNLNHDAMYWYRQDPGQGLRLIYYSQIVNDFQKGDIAEGYSVSREKKESFPLTVTSAQKNPTAFYLCASSKFRDTGELFFGEGSRLTVL.

J is TRBJ2-3 and V is TRBV5-4, with 9 bases that match TRBD1. Trimming at V came to 4 bases and at J to 5 bases, leaving 8 bases not matched to a gene. This CDR3 is 15 amino acids long. Germline values: CDR1 SGHNT, CDR2 YYREEE (reference sequence). The CDR3: CASSQTGGGIDTQYF. The CDR3 nucleotides read TGTGCCAGCAGCCAAACAGGGGGCGGAATAGATACGCAGTATTTT.

The chain combines TRBV6-5 with TRBJ1-6; tentatively, D is TRBD1 (6 bases). Deletions cut 6 bases from V and 7 bases from J, with 10 bases between. The germline V gene has CDR1 MNHEY and CDR2 SVGAGI. CDR3 length: 13 amino acids. DNA of the CDR3: TGTGCCAGCAGCCGGGACACCAATTCACCCCTCCACTTT. Encoded protein: CASSRDTNSPLHF.

The chain employs TRBV3-1 (or the pseudogene TRBV3-2) and TRBJ1-5; no definite D call. This CDR3 is built from 15 residues. V dropped 4 bases and J dropped 1 base, with 11 bases sitting between them. CDR1 is LGHDT and CDR2 is YNNKEL in the germline V gene (reference sequence). The CDR3 reads CASSPSGVSNQPQHF. The DNA of the CDR3 is TGTGCCAGCAGCCCCTCCGGGGTGAGCAATCAGCCCCAGCATTTT.

V usage is TRBV6-4 and J usage is TRBJ2-1; TRBD2 agrees at 7 bases. The CDR3 extends over 16 amino acids. V shed 6 bases and J 3 bases; nucleotides not matched to a gene: 11. Germline V gene data show CDR1 as MRHNA and CDR2 as SNTAGT. The CDR3 reads CASSAVGRGIYNEQFF. The CDR3 region has the DNA TGTGCCAGCAGCGCCGTCGGGCGGGGGATCTACAATGAGCAGTTCTTC.

This clone occurred once. The J gene is TRBJ1-3, the V gene TRBV7-9; TRBD1 is a possible D gene (6 bases). The V end was cut by 6 bases, the J end by 3 bases, with 12 bases between. The germline gives CDR1 SEHNR, CDR2 FQNEAQ (reference sequence). CDR3 length: 14 residues. CDR3 loop: CASRPRGSGNTIYF. The DNA for the CDR3 is TGTGCCAGCAGGCCCAGGGGAAGTGGAAACACCATATATTTT.

The chain carries TRBV3-1 (or the pseudogene TRBV3-2) and TRBJ1-2; 7 positions agree with TRBD1. The germline CDR1 and CDR2 sequences are LGHDT and YNNKEL (reference sequence). The CDR3 is 16 residues long. After removal of 2 bases from V and 5 bases from J, the junction contained 11 bases not matched to a gene. The chain's CDR3 is CASSQRTGGDLYGYTF. CDR3 DNA sequence: TGTGCCAGCAGCCAACGGACAGGAGGAGATCTTTATGGCTACACCTTC.

The chain combines TRBV28 with TRBJ1-1, with 8 bases lining up with TRBD1. There are 16 residues in the CDR3. Trimming removed 3 bases from V and 1 base from J; junction bases left unmatched: 7. Germline CDR1 reads MDHEN; CDR2 reads SYDVKM. The CDR3 nucleotides read TGTGCCAGCAGTTTTTCCCGGACAGGGCGGAACACTGAAGCTTTCTTT. Translated, it gives CASSFSRTGRNTEAFF.

The chain employs TRBV14 and TRBJ2-7; TRBD1 matches at 8 bases. The germline CDR1 and CDR2 sequences are SGHDN and FVKESK. V lost 0 bases and J lost 0; bases outside the gene matches: 4. The length of the CDR3 is 16 residues. CDR3 in amino acids: CASSQDWGTGSYEQYF. In nucleotides, the CDR3 is TGTGCCAGCAGCCAAGATTGGGGGACAGGCTCCTACGAGCAGTACTTC.

The V and J genes are TRBV10-1 and TRBJ1-6; 7 bases align to TRBD1. V lost 6 bases, J lost 7 bases, and 6 bases stayed unmatched. CDR3 length: 14 amino acids. Looked up from germline, CDR1 is WNHNN and CDR2 is SYGVQD (reference sequence). This chain's CDR3 is CASSAGTANSPLHF. For the CDR3, the DNA is TGCGCCAGCAGCGCCGGGACAGCCAATTCACCCCTCCACTTT.

This clone was detected only a few times. V usage is TRBV29-1 and J usage is TRBJ1-6, with D uncertain. The CDR3 sequence is 14 residues long. V lost 6 bases and J 7 bases, leaving 16 bases between the germline ends. CDR1 and CDR2 (germline): SQVTM, ANQGSEA. CDR3 protein: CSVGLGYGNSPLHF. Here the CDR3 DNA reads TGCAGCGTCGGACTGGGTTACGGGAATTCACCCCTCCACTTT.

The V gene is TRBV6-1, the J gene TRBJ2-7; TRBD2 agrees at 11 bases. Per the germline V gene, CDR1 is MNHNS and CDR2 is SASEGT. CDR3 length equals 15 residues. Trimming took 5 bases from V and 3 from J; bases not matched to a gene: 6. The CDR3 region has the DNA TGTGCCAGCAGTAGGGCTAGCGGGGGGAACTACGAGCAGTACTTC. It codes for CASSRASGGNYEQYF.

CDR3 DNA sequence: TGTGCCAGCAGCGGCTTCGGGGACATAGGCTCCTACGAGCAGTACTTC. Protein product: CASSGFGDIGSYEQYF. The chain links TRBV9 to TRBJ2-7, with D tentatively TRBD1 (6 bases). From germline, CDR1 is SGDLS and CDR2 YYNGEE. This CDR3 region has 16 residues. Trimming removed 3 bases at V and 0 bases at J, with 16 bases between.